A selection of T cell receptor beta chains follows, all from one sample in a study of PD-L1 blockade in urothelial cancer. Using immunoSEQ multiplex PCR, the repertoire was profiled, and TCRdb retains in-frame clones only, with some absent. The data hold about 50,000 clones, with about 85% observed a single time. The sequenced sample was PBMCs, obtained around atezolizumab (anti-PD-L1) treatment. The receptor source for this set is a man between 60 and 75 years old with urothelial cancer. The CDR3 runs from the conserved cysteine through the conserved F or W. Fields, in order: clone size, J gene, D gene, V gene, CDR3 protein, CDR3 DNA. D genes are given only for firm matches. Size values are once, few and many counts, or a class for expanded clones, and some rows have none.

>-|TRBJ1-3|-|TRBV7-2
CASSLEPRASGNTIYF
TGTGCCAGCAGCTTGGAGCCCCGAGCCTCTGGAAACACCATATATTTT
>-|TRBJ1-1|-|TRBV4-2
CASRLLGGARDTEAFF
TGTGCCTCACGGCTTTTGGGGGGGGCGCGGGACACTGAAGCTTTCTTT
>-|TRBJ2-7|-|TRBV7-2
CASSLGQGFYEQYF
TGTGCCAGCAGCTTAGGTCAGGGGTTCTACGAGCAGTACTTC
>-|TRBJ2-5|-|TRBV25-1
CASSDPRARETQYF
TGTGCCAGCAGTGACCCCCGAGCACGGGAGACCCAGTACTTC
>-|TRBJ1-2|-|TRBV30
CAWSVQSYGYTF
TGTGCCTGGAGTGTACAGTCTTATGGCTACACCTTC
>-|TRBJ1-6|-|TRBV21-1
CASSKARTQEFTLHF
TGTGCCAGCAGCAAAGCGCGCACCCAGGAATTCACCCTCCACTTT
>-|TRBJ2-5|-|TRBV30
CAWSTGLQETQYF
TGTGCCTGGAGTACCGGTCTCCAAGAGACCCAGTACTTC
>-|TRBJ1-4|-|TRBV5-1
CASSLLAGSNEKLFF
TGCGCCAGCAGCTTGTTAGCAGGGTCTAATGAAAAACTGTTTTTT
>-|TRBJ2-6|-|TRBV11-3
CASSLGAVRSGANVLTF
TGTGCCAGCAGCTTAGGGGCCGTTAGGTCTGGGGCCAACGTCCTGACTTTC
>-|TRBJ1-4|TRBD1|TRBV19
CASQPLTGENEKLFF
TGTGCCAGCCAACCACTGACAGGGGAGAATGAAAAACTGTTTTTT
>-|TRBJ2-3|-|TRBV7-2
CASSPPQADTQYF
TGTGCCAGCAGCCCCCCCCAGGCAGATACGCAGTATTTT
>-|TRBJ1-2|-|TRBV5-4
CASSAPGNYGYTF
TGTGCCAGCAGCGCCCCCGGGAACTATGGCTACACCTTC
>-|TRBJ2-7|TRBD2|TRBV11-2
CASSSTSVGYEQYF
TGTGCCAGCAGCTCCACTAGCGTCGGTTACGAGCAGTACTTC
>-|TRBJ1-5|-|TRBV28
CASTLAGNQPQHF
TGTGCCAGCACCCTCGCAGGCAATCAGCCCCAGCATTTT
>-|TRBJ2-7|-|TRBV18
CASSPRAGEADEQYF
TGTGCCAGCTCACCGCGGGCAGGCGAGGCGGACGAGCAGTACTTC
>-|TRBJ1-4|-|TRBV19
CASSIDLSGLGSANEKLFF
TGTGCCAGTAGTATAGATTTGTCGGGGTTGGGATCCGCTAATGAAAAACTGTTTTTT
>-|TRBJ1-3|TRBD1|TRBV7-9
CASSLPRQGAGNTIYF
TGTGCCAGCAGCTTACCCCGACAGGGCGCGGGAAACACCATATATTTT
>-|TRBJ2-1|-|TRBV9
CASSPGTVGNEQFF
TGTGCCAGCAGCCCGGGGACTGTGGGGAATGAGCAGTTCTTC
>few|TRBJ1-1|-|TRBV2
CASSARFEATAEAFF
TGTGCCAGCAGCGCCCGATTCGAAGCAACAGCTGAAGCTTTCTTT
>-|TRBJ1-6|TRBD1|TRBV27
CASSSPRTGVSPLHF
TGTGCCAGCAGTTCTCCTCGGACAGGTGTTTCACCCCTCCACTTT
>few|TRBJ2-6|TRBD2|TRBV6-5
CASRTTSGVSNVLTF
TGTGCCAGCAGGACGACTAGCGGGGTCTCCAACGTCCTGACTTTC
>-|TRBJ1-1|-|TRBV7-3
CASSSSGNTEAFF
TGTGCCAGCAGCTCTTCGGGAAACACTGAAGCTTTCTTT
>-|TRBJ2-1|-|TRBV30
CAWNQGTPYNEQFF
TGTGCCTGGAACCAGGGGACCCCATACAATGAGCAGTTCTTC
>-|TRBJ1-2|-|TRBV5-1
CASSLGGVNYGYTF
TGCGCCAGCAGCTTGGGAGGCGTTAACTATGGCTACACCTTC
>-|TRBJ1-4|-|TRBV11-2
CASSLDRVEEKLFF
TGTGCCAGCAGCCTCGACAGAGTAGAAGAAAAACTGTTTTTT
>-|TRBJ1-1|-|TRBV4-1
CASSQQGLRDTEAFF
TGCGCCAGCAGCCAACAGGGTCTCAGGGACACTGAAGCTTTCTTT